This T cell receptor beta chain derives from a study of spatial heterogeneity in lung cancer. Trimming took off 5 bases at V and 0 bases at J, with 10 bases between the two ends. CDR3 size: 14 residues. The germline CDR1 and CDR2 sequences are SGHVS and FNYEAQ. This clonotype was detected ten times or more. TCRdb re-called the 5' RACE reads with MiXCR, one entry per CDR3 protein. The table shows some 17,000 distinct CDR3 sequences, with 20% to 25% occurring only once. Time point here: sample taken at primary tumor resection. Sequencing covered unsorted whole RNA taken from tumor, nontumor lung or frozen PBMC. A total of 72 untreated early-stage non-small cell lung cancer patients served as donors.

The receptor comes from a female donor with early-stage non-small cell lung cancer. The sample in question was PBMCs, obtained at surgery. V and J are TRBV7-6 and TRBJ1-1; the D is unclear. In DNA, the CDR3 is TGTGCCAGCAGCCCCGGGATCCTGAACACTGAAGCTTTCTTT. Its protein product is CASSPGILNTEAFF.